The 21 T cell receptor beta chains given below trace back to one sample, sequenced in a study of spatial heterogeneity in lung cancer. Indicated time point: sample taken at primary tumor resection. Tumor, nontumor lung or frozen PBMC supplied whole RNA, sequenced without sorting. TCRdb called the 5' RACE reads again in MiXCR, with one record for every CDR3 protein. This sample carries tens of thousands of distinct CDR3 sequences, roughly 10% of them seen once, and the ten largest clones take 6.5% to 8.5%. This specimen was PBMCs, taken at surgery. Source of these receptors: a male donor with early-stage non-small cell lung cancer.

This clonotype came up a few times. The rearrangement uses TRBV4-1 and TRBJ1-4, with D unresolved. V lost 4 bases to trimming and J lost 6 bases, with 15 bases between them. Looked up from germline, CDR1 is MGHRA and CDR2 is YSYEKL. The CDR3 is 15 residues long. CDR3 sequence: CASSPGTASDEKLFF. DNA of the CDR3: TGCGCCAGCAGCCCAGGCACAGCCTCTGATGAAAAACTGTTTTTT.

This clonotype was counted at least ten times. The gene calls are TRBV7-3 and TRBJ2-3, with 13 bases aligning to TRBD2. In germline, CDR1 is SGHTA, CDR2 FQGTGA. V shed 0 bases and J 2 bases; nucleotides not matched to a gene: 8. The CDR3 runs to 19 residues. CDR3 in amino acids: CASSLTHKTSGGTTDTQYF. The DNA of the CDR3 is TGTGCCAGCAGCTTAACCCACAAGACTAGCGGGGGGACCACAGATACGCAGTATTTT.

In this sample, this clonotype turned up a few times. The chain combines TRBV2 with TRBJ1-1; TRBD1 matches 8 bases. J lost 8 bases, V lost 7 bases, and 15 bases had no gene match. Germline V CDR1 and CDR2: SNHLY, FYNNEI. This CDR3 is 15 amino acids long. In nucleotides, the CDR3 is TGTGCCAGCACTTCGGACAGGGTGTCCTCTAAAGAAGCTTTCTTT. Translating it yields CASTSDRVSSKEAFF.

Many counts were recorded for this clonotype. J is TRBJ2-3 and V is TRBV7-6; perhaps D is TRBD1 or TRBD2 (6 bases each). V lost 1 base and J lost 1, with 9 bases in between. CDR1 and CDR2 (germline): SGHVS, FNYEAQ. The CDR3 length is 15 residues. The CDR3 DNA reads TGTGCCAGCAGCTTAGAGGGGGGCGGCACAGATACGCAGTATTTT. It specifies CASSLEGGGTDTQYF.

This clonotype has a count of ten or more. This chain connects TRBV15 to TRBJ2-3; TRBD1 is a possible D gene (5 bases). V was trimmed by 0 bases and J by 5 bases, leaving 12 bases between them. Germline CDR1 LNHNV, CDR2 YYDKDF (reference sequence). The CDR3 length is 15 residues. The CDR3 region is CATSREQEREDTQYF. CDR3 coding DNA: TGTGCCACCAGCAGAGAACAGGAAAGGGAAGATACGCAGTATTTT.

CDR3 in DNA: TGTGCCAGCAGCATTGGACAGGACCCCTCCTACGAGCAGTACTTC. Translation: CASSIGQDPSYEQYF. The chain is built from TRBV9 and TRBJ2-7, with 7 bases identical to TRBD1. The CDR3 extends over 15 amino acids. Germline assignment: CDR1 SGDLS and CDR2 YYNGEE. The J segment lost 0 bases and the V segment lost 4 bases, leaving 7 bases of the junction unmatched. Full variable domain (missing parts from reference TRBV9 and TRBJ2-7): DSGVTQTPKHLITATGQRVTLRCSPRSGDLSVYWYQQSLDQGLQFLIQYYNGEERAKGNILERFSAQQFPDLHSELNLSSLELGDSALYFCASSIGQDPSYEQYFGPGTRLTVT.

The CDR3 sequence: CSVPGRAYEQYF. CDR3 sequence (DNA): TGCAGTGTTCCCGGACGTGCCTACGAGCAGTACTTC. The chain couples TRBV20-1 to TRBJ2-7; D is unclear. Germline CDR1 is DFQATT and CDR2 is SNEGSKA (reference sequence). Trimming cost V 7 bases and J 2 bases, with 12 bases left between them. This CDR3 comprises 12 residues.

The chain recombines TRBV7-8 with TRBJ2-7, with 7 bases identical to TRBD2. The CDR3 runs to 18 residues. With V trimmed by 0 bases and J by 0 bases, 11 bases remained unmatched. CDR1 and CDR2 from the germline V gene are SGHVS and FQNEAQ. The CDR3 sequence is CASSLASGWQRISYEQYF. Written as DNA, the CDR3 is TGTGCCAGCAGCTTAGCTAGCGGGTGGCAGCGTATCTCCTACGAGCAGTACTTC.

This clonotype was counted many times. This rearrangement joins TRBV11-1 to TRBJ2-1; TRBD2 aligns across 15 bases. The CDR3 consists of 15 residues. V was clipped by 4 bases and J by 10 bases; unmatched bases: 5. CDR1 is SGHAT, CDR2 FQDESV, per germline (reference sequence). The CDR3 DNA follows: TGTGCCAGCAGCTCGCGGACTAGCGGGAGGGGGGAGCAGTTCTTC. Amino acid sequence: CASSSRTSGRGEQFF.

This clonotype was seen many times. J is TRBJ1-6 and V is TRBV4-3; D possibly corresponds to TRBD1 (6 bases). The germline CDR1 and CDR2 sequences are LGHNA and YSLEER. This CDR3 is built from 16 residues. V was clipped by 0 bases and J by 7 bases, with 13 bases between them. Here the CDR3 reads CASSQDGAGANSPLHF. CDR3 coding DNA: TGCGCCAGCAGCCAAGATGGAGCAGGGGCGAATTCACCCCTCCACTTT.

This chain joins TRBV20-1 and TRBJ2-7, with 14 positions matching TRBD2. Trimming took 5 bases from V and 4 from J; bases not matched to a gene: 10. The CDR3 has 16 amino acids. Germline lookup yields CDR1 DFQATT and CDR2 SNEGSKA (reference sequence). The CDR3 reads CSALTTSGRAGYEQYF. In nucleotides, the CDR3 is TGCAGTGCTCTAACGACTAGCGGGAGGGCCGGGTACGAGCAGTACTTC.

There are a few counts of this clonotype. The rearrangement joins TRBV20-1 to TRBJ1-1, with D unresolved. Germline V gene lookup returns CDR1 DFQATT and CDR2 SNEGSKA (reference sequence). The ends were cut back, 0 bases at V and 6 bases at J, with 11 bases in the middle. The CDR3 loop spans 13 amino acids. CDR3 bases: TGCAGTGCTAGAGATTACAGAGTGGCTGAAGCTTTCTTT. This gives the protein CSARDYRVAEAFF.

This clonotype appeared a few times. V usage is TRBV11-1 and J usage is TRBJ2-1; D is possibly TRBD2 (6 bases). Trimming pared 2 bases from V and 8 bases from J, leaving 16 bases between. From germline, CDR1 is SGHAT and CDR2 FQDESV (reference sequence). The CDR3 loop spans 15 amino acids. This chain's CDR3 is CASSLSYGEADEQFF. CDR3 DNA sequence: TGTGCCAGCAGCTTAAGTTATGGGGAGGCGGATGAGCAGTTCTTC.

This clonotype was seen many times. The CDR3 coding sequence is TGTGCCAGCAGCCGGGGGAGGGAGTCGACCTATGGCTACACCTTC. This sequence encodes CASSRGRESTYGYTF. The chain employs TRBV7-2 and TRBJ1-2; TRBD1 might be the D (5 bases). Germline CDR1 and CDR2: SGHTA and FQGNSA. The CDR3 contains 15 residues. Trimming cost V 5 bases and J 4 bases, with 17 bases left between them.

This clonotype was detected ten times or more. The chain carries TRBV6-4 and TRBJ2-2, with a tentative D call TRBD1 (5 bases). CDR1 is MRHNA and CDR2 is SNTAGT in the germline V gene. The CDR3 is 13 residues long. V shed 6 bases and J shed 7 bases, with 12 bases lying between them. CDR3 DNA: TGTGCCAGCAGCCCCGACAGTTACGGGGAGCTGTTTTTT. Translating it yields CASSPDSYGELFF.

This clonotype was seen many times. Written as DNA, the CDR3 is TGTGCCAGCAGTTACCCCCGGGCGGGTCCGAGCGAGCAGTACTTC. It codes for CASSYPRAGPSEQYF. The rearrangement joins TRBV6-2 or TRBV6-3 to TRBJ2-7; D is perhaps TRBD2 (5 bases). Trimming cost V 2 bases and J 6 bases, with 17 bases left between them. Germline V CDR1 and CDR2: MNHEY, SVGEGT. There are 15 residues in the CDR3.

This clonotype came up many times. V is TRBV20-1 and J is TRBJ2-7; D is unresolved. This CDR3 comprises 12 residues. Trimming left V 1 base short and J 4 bases short, with 8 bases between. Germline V gene data show CDR1 as DFQATT and CDR2 as SNEGSKA (reference sequence). For the CDR3, the DNA is TGCAGTGCTAGAGGTCTCGAGTACGAGCAGTACTTC. Translating it yields CSARGLEYEQYF.

This clonotype has a count of ten or more. CDR3 bases: TGTGCCAGCAGCTCCGTTAGCGGGAGGAGGTCCTACGAGCAGTACTTC. Translation: CASSSVSGRRSYEQYF. The V call is TRBV28, the J call TRBJ2-7; 10 bases match TRBD2. V gave up 6 bases and J gave up 1 base; unmatched junction bases: 9. The germline V gene encodes CDR1 MDHEN and CDR2 SYDVKM. This CDR3 region has 16 residues.

J is TRBJ1-5 and V is TRBV28, with a tentative D call TRBD1 (6 bases). Trimming took off 5 bases at V and 4 bases at J, with 18 bases between the two ends. From germline, CDR1 is MDHEN and CDR2 SYDVKM. The CDR3 totals 16 residues. The CDR3 reads CASSPIQGSSNQPQHF. The CDR3 DNA reads TGTGCCAGCAGTCCCATCCAGGGGTCCTCTAATCAGCCCCAGCATTTT.

This clonotype was seen only a few times. The CDR3 sequence is CASSSQGVNTEAFF. The DNA of the CDR3 is TGTGCCAGCAGCTCTCAGGGGGTGAACACTGAAGCTTTCTTT. V gene TRBV7-6 combines with J gene TRBJ1-1; 7 bases match TRBD1. CDR3 size: 14 residues. Germline CDR1 is SGHVS and CDR2 is FNYEAQ. J lost 0 bases, V lost 4 bases, and 2 bases had no gene match.

The gene calls are TRBV20-1 and TRBJ1-5; D gene ambiguous. Trimming took off 7 bases at V and 0 bases at J, with 13 bases between the two ends. Per germline, CDR1 DFQATT and CDR2 SNEGSKA (reference sequence). CDR3 length: 14 amino acids. CDR3 nucleotide sequence: TGCAGTGTGGTTACTGGACGTAGCAATCAGCCCCAGCATTTT. Translating it yields CSVVTGRSNQPQHF.